These T cell receptor beta chains were read from a single sample in a study of cytomegalovirus exposure and HLA in healthy donors. TCRdb's copy holds only in-frame clones and misses some; the assay was immunoSEQ multiplex PCR. The sample carries about 180,000 clones, more than 65% recorded once. Sequenced: PBMCs. The receptors were sampled from a woman between 45 and 65 years old in good health and CMV-seronegative. CDR3s include the opening cysteine and the closing phenylalanine or tryptophan. The D gene is left open where the match is weak. Clone sizes are given selectively: once, few, many, or a class where the clone is expanded.

NA TRBJ2-1 14 TRBV7-2 TRBD2 TGTGCCAGCACTCTAGCGGGGTATTACAATGAGCAGTTCTTC CASTLAGYYNEQFF
NA TRBJ1-1 13 TRBV6-5 NA TGTGCCAGCAGTTTATCCGGGAACACTGAAGCTTTCTTT CASSLSGNTEAFF
once TRBJ1-1 14 TRBV27 NA TGTGCCAGCAGTTCGCCGGGACACTCCCCGCGCGCTTTCTTT CASSSPGHSPRAFF
once TRBJ2-1 17 TRBV9 TRBD2 TGTGCCAGCAGCGTAACCGCACGGAGCGGGGGGGTCAATGAGCAGTTCTTC CASSVTARSGGVNEQFF
NA TRBJ2-1 15 TRBV19 TRBD2 TGTGCCAGTAACCGCCTAGGACTAGCGGGAGGTGAGCAGTTCTTC CASNRLGLAGGEQFF
NA TRBJ2-7 14 TRBV4-2 NA TGTGCCAGCAGCCAAACGGGTCCTCTCTACGAGCAGTACTTC CASSQTGPLYEQYF
NA TRBJ2-5 14 TRBV19 TRBD1 TGTGCCAGTCGGAGACAGGGTCTTGGAGAGACCCAGTACTTC CASRRQGLGETQYF
NA TRBJ2-1 15 TRBV14 NA TGTGCCAGCAGCCGGCAGGGGGGTGGCTACAATGAGCAGTTCTTC CASSRQGGGYNEQFF
NA TRBJ2-1 16 TRBV5-4 TRBD2 TGTGCCAGCAGCTTGGAGGGACTAGCGGGTTACAATGAGCAGTTCTTC CASSLEGLAGYNEQFF
NA TRBJ2-1 15 TRBV6-1 TRBD1 TGTGCCAGCAGGGCCAACAGGGGCTCCTACAATGAGCAGTTCTTC CASRANRGSYNEQFF
NA TRBJ2-5 13 TRBV28 NA TGTGCATCCCGGCAGGGGGGCAGGGAGACCCAGTACTTC CASRQGGRETQYF
NA TRBJ1-4 14 TRBV5-1 TRBD1 TGCGCCAGCAGCTTACAGGGGGGAAATGAAAAACTGTTTTTT CASSLQGGNEKLFF
NA TRBJ1-2 14 TRBV9 NA TGTGCCAGCACCCCAACCACTGGTAGCTCTGGCTACACCTTC CASTPTTGSSGYTF
NA TRBJ2-1 16 TRBV27 TRBD2 TGTGCCAGCAGTTTATTGGGGGGGAGCTCCTACAATGAGCAGTTCTTC CASSLLGGSSYNEQFF
NA TRBJ2-3 15 TRBV11-3 TRBD1 TGTGCCAGCAGCCGACAGGGTCCCACCACAGATACGCAGTATTTT CASSRQGPTTDTQYF
NA TRBJ2-3 14 TRBV2 TRBD1 TGTGCCAGCGTTCGGACAGGGGAAATGGATACGCAGTATTTT CASVRTGEMDTQYF
NA TRBJ2-5 15 TRBV18 TRBD2 TGTGCCAGCTCACTATCCGGGACTAGCGGAGAGACCCAGTACTTC CASSLSGTSGETQYF
NA TRBJ2-1 17 TRBV2 TRBD1 TGTGCCAGCAGTGATTTAACGACAGGGGGGGCTGACAATGAGCAGTTCTTC CASSDLTTGGADNEQFF
NA TRBJ1-3 16 TRBV7-2 NA TGTGCCAGCAGCCCCACGGGACAAGGTGATATTGACACCATATATTTT CASSPTGQGDIDTIYF
NA TRBJ2-1 13 TRBV12-5 NA TGTGCTAGTGGTTTGAGTAGCGAGAATGAGCAGTTCTTC CASGLSSENEQFF
NA TRBJ2-1 16 TRBV27 NA TGTGCCAGCAGTTTGTCTCCGGGACTCAAGGGGAATGAGCAGTTCTTC CASSLSPGLKGNEQFF
NA TRBJ1-6 14 TRBV7-8 TRBD1 TGTGCCAGCAGCCTAAACAGGGGTGTAACGGCCCTCCACTTT CASSLNRGVTALHF
once TRBJ1-2 13 TRBV29-1 NA TGCAGCGCCCCGGGGTGGGAGGGAGGTAGCTACACCTTC CSAPGWEGGSYTF
NA TRBJ2-1 16 TRBV5-1 TRBD2 TGCGCCAGCACCTCTAGCGGGAGCAATGGATACAATGAGCAGTTCTTC CASTSSGSNGYNEQFF
NA TRBJ1-4 14 TRBV9 TRBD1 TGCGCCAGCAGCGTAGGGACAGGGAGGGAAAAACTGTTTTTT CASSVGTGREKLFF
NA TRBJ2-1 17 TRBV10-3 NA TGTGCCACCAAGGGGCTAGCGTCCTCCGAGGACTACAATGAGCAGTTCTTC CATKGLASSEDYNEQFF
NA TRBJ2-3 14 TRBV15 NA TGTGCCACCAGCAGAGGAAGGGGCGAGGATACGCAGTATTTT CATSRGRGEDTQYF